The present TCR beta chain was sequenced within a study of T cells in Graves' hyperthyroidism and ophthalmopathy. Study at large: The blood sample was taken at first diagnosis, before treatment began.

Notes on this clonotype: Its target is unknown.

From RNA transcripts, TCR beta CDR3 regions were amplified. First-round RT-PCR of the TCR CDR3 relied on the HTBI primer set. TCRdb re-analysed the multiplex PCR reads in MiXCR, keeping a single row per CDR3 protein. Of roughly 660,000 distinct CDR3 sequences listed, 15% to 20% were seen once; the top ten hold roughly 16%. In germline, CDR1 is DFQATT, CDR2 SNEGSKA (reference sequence). The CDR3 contains 14 residues. J was trimmed by 5 bases and V by 5 bases; bases with no gene match: 9. Whole-study findings and limits: Separating ophthalmopathy from stable hyperthyroidism was achieved by a 13 V-J model. Most expanded thyroid clonotypes above 0.001 also appeared in blood.

The hyperthyroidism was newly diagnosed and had lasted under 2 months; the patients were aged 18 to 65. The sample was blood. This TCR was recovered from a man aged 45 to 65 with Graves' hyperthyroidism. J is TRBJ2-3 and V is TRBV20-1, with 8 bases that match TRBD2. CDR3 in amino acids: CSAPLSGRRDTQYF. In nucleotides, the CDR3 is TGCAGTGCTCCCCTAAGCGGGAGAAGAGATACGCAGTATTTT.